The sequence of this T cell receptor beta chain was determined in a study of cytomegalovirus exposure and HLA in healthy donors. A word on this clone: Its matching antigen is unknown.

Study findings and constraints: Upon later analysis, HLA-associated TCR beta chains proved more clonally expanded than other, equally common chains. Rarity held for most TCR sequences, but there were some public TCRs that occurred in many donors.

Every donor was a healthy person donating bone marrow. Vbeta (60) and Jbeta (13) primers were used in the PCR. Sequencing used immunoSEQ multiplex PCR; TCRdb keeps in-frame clones, though not all of them. The sample has about 160,000 clones, under 80% seen once. Germline CDR1 MNHNY, CDR2 SVGAGI (reference sequence). The CDR3 covers 14 residues. The J segment lost 7 bases and the V segment lost 6 bases, leaving 6 bases of the junction unmatched. The clonotype was recovered from a man aged 35 to 55 in good health and CMV-seronegative. The chain joins TRBV6-6 to TRBJ1-4, with 9 bases fitting TRBD1. Sequencing was performed on PBMCs. The CDR3 coding sequence is TGTGCCAGCAGAGACAGGGGGTATGGTGAAAAACTGTTTTTT. Translated: CASRDRGYGEKLFF.